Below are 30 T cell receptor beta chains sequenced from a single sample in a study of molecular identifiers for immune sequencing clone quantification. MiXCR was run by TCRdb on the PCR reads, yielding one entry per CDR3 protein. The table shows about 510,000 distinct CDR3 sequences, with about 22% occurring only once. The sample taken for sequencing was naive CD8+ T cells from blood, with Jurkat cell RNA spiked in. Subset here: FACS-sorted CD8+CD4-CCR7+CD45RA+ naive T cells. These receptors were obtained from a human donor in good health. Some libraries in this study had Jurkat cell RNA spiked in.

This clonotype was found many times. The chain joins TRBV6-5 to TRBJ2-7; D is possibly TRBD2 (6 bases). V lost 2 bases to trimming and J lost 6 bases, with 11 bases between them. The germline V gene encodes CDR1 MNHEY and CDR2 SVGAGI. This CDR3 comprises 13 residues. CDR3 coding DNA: TGTGCCAGCAGTTACCCCGGGAGTTCCGAGCAGTACTTC. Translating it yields CASSYPGSSEQYF.

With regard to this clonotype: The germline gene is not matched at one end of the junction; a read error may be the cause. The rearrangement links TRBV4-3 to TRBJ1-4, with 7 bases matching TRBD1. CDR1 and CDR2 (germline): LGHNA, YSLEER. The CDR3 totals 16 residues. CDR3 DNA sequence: TGCACCAGCAGCCAAGATCGACAGGGCGTTAATGAAAAACTGTTTTTT. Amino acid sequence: CTSSQDRQGVNEKLFF.

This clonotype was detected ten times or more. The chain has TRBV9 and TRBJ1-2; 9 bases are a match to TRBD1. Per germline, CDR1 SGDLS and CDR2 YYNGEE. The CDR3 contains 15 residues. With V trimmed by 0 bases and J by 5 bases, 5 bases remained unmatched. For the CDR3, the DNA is TGTGCCAGCAGCGTAGCAGGACAGGGGAGTTATGGCTACACCTTC. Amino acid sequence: CASSVAGQGSYGYTF.

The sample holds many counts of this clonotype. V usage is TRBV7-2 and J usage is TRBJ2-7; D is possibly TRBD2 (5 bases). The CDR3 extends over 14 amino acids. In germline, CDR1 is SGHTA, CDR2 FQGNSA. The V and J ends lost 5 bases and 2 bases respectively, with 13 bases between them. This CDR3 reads CASSQEVSAYEQYF. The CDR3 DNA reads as TGTGCCAGCAGCCAAGAAGTTAGCGCCTACGAGCAGTACTTC.

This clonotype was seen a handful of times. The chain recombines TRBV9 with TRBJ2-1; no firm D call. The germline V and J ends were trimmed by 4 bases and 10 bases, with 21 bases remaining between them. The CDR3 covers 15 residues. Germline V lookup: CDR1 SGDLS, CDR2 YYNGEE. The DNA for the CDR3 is TGTGCCAGCAGCCCACCCTCGTCCGGACGACCGGAGCAGTTCTTC. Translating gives CASSPPSSGRPEQFF.

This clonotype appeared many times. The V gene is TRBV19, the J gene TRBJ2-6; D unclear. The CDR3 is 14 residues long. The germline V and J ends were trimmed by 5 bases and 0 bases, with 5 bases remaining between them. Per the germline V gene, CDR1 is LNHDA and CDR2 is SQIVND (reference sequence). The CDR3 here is CASSPFSGANVLTF. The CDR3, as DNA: TGTGCCAGTAGTCCCTTCTCTGGGGCCAACGTCCTGACTTTC.

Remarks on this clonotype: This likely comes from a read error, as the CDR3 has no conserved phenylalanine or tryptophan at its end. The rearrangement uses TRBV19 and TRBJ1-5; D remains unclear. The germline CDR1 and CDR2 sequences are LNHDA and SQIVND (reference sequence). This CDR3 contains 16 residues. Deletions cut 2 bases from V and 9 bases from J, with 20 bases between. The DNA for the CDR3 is TGTGCCAGTAGTATAAAAGTCGGACGGGCCCCGGGGCCCCAGCATTAT. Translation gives CASSIKVGRAPGPQHY.

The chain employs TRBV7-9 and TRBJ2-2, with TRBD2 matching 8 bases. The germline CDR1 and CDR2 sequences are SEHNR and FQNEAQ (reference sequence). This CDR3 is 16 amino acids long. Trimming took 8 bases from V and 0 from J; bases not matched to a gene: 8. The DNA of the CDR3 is TGTGCCAGCGGCCCACAACTAGCGGCGAACACCGGGGAGCTGTTTTTT. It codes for CASGPQLAANTGELFF.

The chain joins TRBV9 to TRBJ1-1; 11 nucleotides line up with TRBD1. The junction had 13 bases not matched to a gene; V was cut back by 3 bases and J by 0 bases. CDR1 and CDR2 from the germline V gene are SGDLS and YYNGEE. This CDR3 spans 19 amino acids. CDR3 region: CASSAGQGALEFLNTEAFF. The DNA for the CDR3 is TGTGCCAGCAGCGCCGGACAGGGGGCGTTGGAGTTCTTGAACACTGAAGCTTTCTTT.

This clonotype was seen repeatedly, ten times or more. For the CDR3, the DNA is TGCAGCGTCCTACTAGCGGTGTCCTACAATGAGCAGTTCTTC. It codes for CSVLLAVSYNEQFF. The chain carries TRBV29-1 and TRBJ2-1, with 8 bases fitting TRBD2. The CDR3 has 14 amino acids. The ends lost 6 bases at V and 1 base at J; junction bases unmatched: 5. CDR1 is SQVTM, CDR2 ANQGSEA, per germline.

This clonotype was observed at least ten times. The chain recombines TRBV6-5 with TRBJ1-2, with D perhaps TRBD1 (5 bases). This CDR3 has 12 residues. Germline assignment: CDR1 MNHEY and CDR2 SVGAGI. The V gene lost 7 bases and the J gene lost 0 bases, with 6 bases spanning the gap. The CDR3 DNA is TGTGCCAGCACGACAGCTAACTATGGCTACACCTTC. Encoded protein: CASTTANYGYTF.

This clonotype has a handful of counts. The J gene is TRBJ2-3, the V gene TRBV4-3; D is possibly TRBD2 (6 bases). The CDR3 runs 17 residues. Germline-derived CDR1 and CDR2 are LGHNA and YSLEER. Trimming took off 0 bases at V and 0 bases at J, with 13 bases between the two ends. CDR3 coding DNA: TGCGCCAGCAGCCAAGACCGGCGGGGAGCTAGCACAGATACGCAGTATTTT. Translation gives CASSQDRRGASTDTQYF.

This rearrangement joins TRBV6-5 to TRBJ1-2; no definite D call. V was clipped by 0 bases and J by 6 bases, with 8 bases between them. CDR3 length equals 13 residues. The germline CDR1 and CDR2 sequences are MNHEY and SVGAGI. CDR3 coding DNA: TGTGCCAGCAGTTACTCGCAGGAGGATGGCTACACCTTC. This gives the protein CASSYSQEDGYTF.

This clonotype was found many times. In DNA, the CDR3 is TGTGCCAGCAGTCCAGCCCTGGACAGAAAGAACACTGAAGCTTTCTTT. It is translated as CASSPALDRKNTEAFF. The chain uses TRBV6-2 or TRBV6-3 and TRBJ1-1; a possible D gene is TRBD1 (6 bases). V gave up 5 bases and J gave up 1 base, with 17 bases separating them. Germline V lookup: CDR1 MNHEY, CDR2 SVGEGT. The CDR3 is made up of 16 amino acids.

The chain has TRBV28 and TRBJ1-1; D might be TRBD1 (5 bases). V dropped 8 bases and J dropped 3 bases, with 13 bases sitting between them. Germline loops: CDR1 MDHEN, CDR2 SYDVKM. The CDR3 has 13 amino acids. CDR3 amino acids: CASLGVRDTEAFF. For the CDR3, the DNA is TGTGCCAGCCTAGGGGTTCGGGACACTGAAGCTTTCTTT. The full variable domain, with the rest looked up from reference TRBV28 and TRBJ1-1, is DVKVTQSSRYLVKRTGEKVFLECVQDMDHENMFWYRQDPGLGLRLIYFSYDVKMKEKGDIPEGYSVSREKKERFSLILESASTNQTSMYLCASLGVRDTEAFFGQGTRLTVV.

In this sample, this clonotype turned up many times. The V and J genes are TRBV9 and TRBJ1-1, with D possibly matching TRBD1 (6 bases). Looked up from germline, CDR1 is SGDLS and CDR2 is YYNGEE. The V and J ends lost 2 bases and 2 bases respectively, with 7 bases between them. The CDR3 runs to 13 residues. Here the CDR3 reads CASSVGANTEAFF. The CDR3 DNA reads TGTGCCAGCAGCGTGGGGGCAAACACTGAAGCTTTCTTT. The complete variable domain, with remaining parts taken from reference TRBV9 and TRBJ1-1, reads DSGVTQTPKHLITATGQRVTLRCSPRSGDLSVYWYQQSLDQGLQFLIQYYNGEERAKGNILERFSAQQFPDLHSELNLSSLELGDSALYFCASSVGANTEAFFGQGTRLTVV.

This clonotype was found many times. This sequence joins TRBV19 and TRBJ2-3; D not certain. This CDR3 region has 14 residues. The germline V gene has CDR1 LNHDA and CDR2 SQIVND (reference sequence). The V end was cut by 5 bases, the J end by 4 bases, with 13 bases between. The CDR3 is CASSDWVSPDTQYF. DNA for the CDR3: TGTGCCAGTAGTGATTGGGTGTCTCCAGATACGCAGTATTTT.

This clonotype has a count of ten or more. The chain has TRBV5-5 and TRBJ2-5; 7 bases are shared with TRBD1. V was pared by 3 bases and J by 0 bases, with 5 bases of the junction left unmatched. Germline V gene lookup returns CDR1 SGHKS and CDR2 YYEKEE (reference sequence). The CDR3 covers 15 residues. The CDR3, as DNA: TGTGCCAGCAGCTGGCCCGGGACAGACCAAGAGACCCAGTACTTC. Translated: CASSWPGTDQETQYF.

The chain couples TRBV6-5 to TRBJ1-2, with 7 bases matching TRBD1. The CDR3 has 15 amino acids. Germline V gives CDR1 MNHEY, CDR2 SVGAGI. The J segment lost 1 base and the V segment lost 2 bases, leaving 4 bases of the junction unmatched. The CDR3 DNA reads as TGTGCCAGCAGTTACACGACAGGGCGTAACTATGGCTACACCTTC. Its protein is CASSYTTGRNYGYTF.

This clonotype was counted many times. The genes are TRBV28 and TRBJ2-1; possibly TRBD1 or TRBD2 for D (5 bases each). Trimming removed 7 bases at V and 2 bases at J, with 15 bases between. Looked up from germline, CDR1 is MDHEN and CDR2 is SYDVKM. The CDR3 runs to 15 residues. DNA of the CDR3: TGTGCCAGCAAGGACGGGACCCCCCCCTACAATGAGCAGTTCTTC. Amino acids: CASKDGTPPYNEQFF.

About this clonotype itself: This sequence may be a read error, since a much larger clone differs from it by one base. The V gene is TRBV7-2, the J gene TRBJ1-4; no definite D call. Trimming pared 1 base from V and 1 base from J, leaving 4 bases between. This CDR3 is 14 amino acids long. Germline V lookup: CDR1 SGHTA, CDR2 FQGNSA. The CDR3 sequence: CASSLGGTNEKLFF. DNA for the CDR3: TGTGCCAGCAGCTTAGGGGGAACTAATGAAAAACTGTTTTTT. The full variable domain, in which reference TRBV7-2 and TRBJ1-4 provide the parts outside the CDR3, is GAGVSQSPSNKVTEKGKDVELRCDPISGHTALYWYRQSLGQGLEFLIYFQGNSAPDKSGLPSDRFSAERTGGSVSTLTIQRTQQEDSAVYLCASSLGGTNEKLFFGSGTQLSVL.

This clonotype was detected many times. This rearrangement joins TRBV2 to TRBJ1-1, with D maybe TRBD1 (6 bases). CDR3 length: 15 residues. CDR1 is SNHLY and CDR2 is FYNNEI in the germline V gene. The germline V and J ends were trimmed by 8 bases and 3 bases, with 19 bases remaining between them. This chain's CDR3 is CASPLSNRVDTEAFF. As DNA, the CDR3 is TGTGCCAGCCCTTTGTCGAACAGGGTCGACACTGAAGCTTTCTTT.

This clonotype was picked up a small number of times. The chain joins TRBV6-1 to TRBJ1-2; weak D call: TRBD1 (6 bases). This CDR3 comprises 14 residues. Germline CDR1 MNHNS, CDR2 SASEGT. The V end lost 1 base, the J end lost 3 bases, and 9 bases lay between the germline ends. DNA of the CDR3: TGTGCCAGCAGTGAAGACAGGGTGCACTATGGCTACACCTTC. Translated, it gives CASSEDRVHYGYTF.

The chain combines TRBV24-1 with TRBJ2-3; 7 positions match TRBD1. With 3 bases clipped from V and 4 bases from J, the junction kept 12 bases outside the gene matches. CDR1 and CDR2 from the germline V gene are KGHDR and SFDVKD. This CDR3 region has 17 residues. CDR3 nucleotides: TGTGCCACCAGTGATCCCTCCGGCAGGACAGGACCAGATACGCAGTATTTT. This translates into CATSDPSGRTGPDTQYF.

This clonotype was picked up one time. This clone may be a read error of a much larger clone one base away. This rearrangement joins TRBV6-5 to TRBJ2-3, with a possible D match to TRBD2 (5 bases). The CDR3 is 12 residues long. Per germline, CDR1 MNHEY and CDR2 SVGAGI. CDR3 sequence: CASNALGDAQYF. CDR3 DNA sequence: TGTGCCAGTAACGCACTGGGAGATGCGCAGTATTTT.

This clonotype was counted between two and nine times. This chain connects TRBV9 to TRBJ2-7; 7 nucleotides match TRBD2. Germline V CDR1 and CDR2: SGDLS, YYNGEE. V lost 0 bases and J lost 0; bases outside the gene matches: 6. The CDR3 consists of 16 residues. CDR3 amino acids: CASSVEGTSASYEQYF. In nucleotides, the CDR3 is TGTGCCAGCAGCGTAGAGGGAACTAGCGCCTCCTACGAGCAGTACTTC.

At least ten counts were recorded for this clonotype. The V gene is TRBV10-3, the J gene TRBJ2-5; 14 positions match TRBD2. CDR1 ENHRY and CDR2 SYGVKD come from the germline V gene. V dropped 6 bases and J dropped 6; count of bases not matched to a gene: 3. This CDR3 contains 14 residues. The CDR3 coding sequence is TGTGCCATCAGGGGGACTAGCGGGGGACAGACCCAGTACTTC. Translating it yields CAIRGTSGGQTQYF.

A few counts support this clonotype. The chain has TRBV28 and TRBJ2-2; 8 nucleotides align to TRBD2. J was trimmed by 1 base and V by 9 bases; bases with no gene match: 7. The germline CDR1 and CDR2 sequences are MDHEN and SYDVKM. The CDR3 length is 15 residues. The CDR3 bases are TGTGCCAGAATGGAACTAGCGGAGAACACCGGGGAGCTGTTTTTT. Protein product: CARMELAENTGELFF.

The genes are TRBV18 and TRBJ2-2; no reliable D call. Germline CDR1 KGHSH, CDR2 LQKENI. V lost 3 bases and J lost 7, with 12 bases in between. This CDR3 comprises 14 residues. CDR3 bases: TGTGCCAGCTCACCTCCGGTCGAGGACGGGGAGCTGTTTTTT. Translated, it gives CASSPPVEDGELFF.

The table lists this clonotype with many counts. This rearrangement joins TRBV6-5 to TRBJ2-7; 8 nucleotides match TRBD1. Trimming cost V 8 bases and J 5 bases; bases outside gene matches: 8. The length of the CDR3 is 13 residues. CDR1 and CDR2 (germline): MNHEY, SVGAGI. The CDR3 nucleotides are TGTGCCAGCGGGACAGGCGTTAAGCACGAGCAGTACTTC. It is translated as CASGTGVKHEQYF.